Listed here are 21 T cell receptor beta chains from one sample, sequenced in a study of long-term antiretroviral therapy in people with HIV. They ran version v3.0 of the immunoSEQ assay at survey level. Measured with immunoSEQ multiplex PCR; TCRdb has only the in-frame clones, and not every one. This sample has about 20,000 clones, with roughly 86% found just once. Source: unsorted PBMCs, taken 0.5 years after starting antiretroviral therapy. All receptors come from a man in his forties or fifties with HIV.

The chain uses TRBV5-1 and TRBJ1-1, with D possibly being TRBD1 (6 bases). The CDR3 loop spans 14 amino acids. Germline assignment: CDR1 SGHRS and CDR2 YFSETQ. V was shortened by 3 bases and J by 3 bases, with 12 bases between the two germline ends. The CDR3 DNA reads as TGCGCCAGCAGCTCCGGACAGTGGGACACTGAAGCTTTCTTT. Residues: CASSSGQWDTEAFF.

This chain joins TRBV6-1 and TRBJ2-5, with a weak D call TRBD1 (7 bases). CDR3 length equals 11 residues. Trimming shortened V by 7 bases and J by 7 bases, and 10 bases separated the two germline ends. Looked up from germline, CDR1 is MNHNS and CDR2 is SASEGT. CDR3 in amino acids: CASTQGGTQYF. The CDR3 region has the DNA TGTGCCAGCACCCAGGGGGGGACCCAGTACTTC.

This chain uses TRBV6-1 with TRBJ2-7; D not certain. This CDR3 contains 11 residues. CDR1 and CDR2 (germline): MNHNS, SASEGT. Trimming took off 9 bases at V and 6 bases at J, with 12 bases between the two ends. The CDR3, as DNA: TGTGCCAGTTCTATCGTTTCCGAGCAGTACTTC. Translation gives CASSIVSEQYF.

The genes are TRBV4-1 and TRBJ2-7; D is perhaps TRBD1 (5 bases). The CDR3 is 15 residues long. From germline, CDR1 is MGHRA and CDR2 YSYEKL. Trimming cost V 2 bases and J 0 bases, with 11 bases left between them. The CDR3 nucleotides read TGCGCCAGCAGCCAATCGGCAGGGAACTCCTACGAGCAGTACTTC. This gives the protein CASSQSAGNSYEQYF.

The V call is TRBV30, the J call TRBJ2-1; TRBD2 matches at 13 bases. Germline trimming cut 3 bases from V and 3 bases from J; bases unmatched to any gene: 14. Germline assignment: CDR1 GTSNPN and CDR2 SVGIG (reference sequence). The CDR3 totals 19 residues. The CDR3 DNA is TGTGCCTGGAGCGCTGGACTAGCGGGAGTGATATCTATCTACAATGAGCAGTTCTTC. Amino acid sequence: CAWSAGLAGVISIYNEQFF.

This clone was recorded only once. The V gene is TRBV14, the J gene TRBJ2-1; no clear D. The germline V and J ends were trimmed by 1 base and 0 bases, with 10 bases remaining between them. CDR3 length: 16 residues. Germline CDR1 SGHDN, CDR2 FVKESK. The chain's CDR3 is CASSQGGWSSYNEQFF. The CDR3 coding sequence is TGTGCCAGCAGCCAAGGAGGCTGGAGCTCCTACAATGAGCAGTTCTTC. The full variable domain, in which reference TRBV14 and TRBJ2-1 provide the parts outside the CDR3, is EAGVTQFPSHSVIEKGQTVTLRCDPISGHDNLYWYRRVMGKEIKFLLHFVKESKQDESGMPNNRFLAERTGGTYSTLKVQPAELEDSGVYFCASSQGGWSSYNEQFFGPGTRLTVL.

This clone was picked up a small number of times. V is TRBV6-4 and J is TRBJ1-1, with D possibly being TRBD1 (6 bases). Trimming left V 3 bases short and J 1 base short, with 9 bases between. The germline V gene has CDR1 MRHNA and CDR2 SNTAGT. CDR3 size: 14 residues. For the CDR3, the DNA is TGTGCCAGCAGTGATTCGGACAGGAACACTGAAGCTTTCTTT. It specifies CASSDSDRNTEAFF.

This clone was seen just once. The chain combines TRBV6-1 with TRBJ1-2; the D is unclear. V was shortened by 7 bases and J by 8 bases, with 20 bases between the two germline ends. This CDR3 spans 14 amino acids. Germline lookup yields CDR1 MNHNS and CDR2 SASEGT. DNA for the CDR3: TGTGCCAGCAAATCCGTAGGCGACGGGTGGGGCTACACCTTC. Its protein is CASKSVGDGWGYTF.

The V and J genes are TRBV2 and TRBJ2-7; no reliable D call. The CDR3 is 12 residues long. The germline V gene encodes CDR1 SNHLY and CDR2 FYNNEI. The germline V and J ends were trimmed by 4 bases and 3 bases, with 7 bases remaining between them. The CDR3: CASSGLGYEQYF. The DNA for the CDR3 is TGTGCCAGCAGTGGTCTGGGCTACGAGCAGTACTTC.

This chain links TRBV5-1 with TRBJ2-7; 9 nucleotides agree with TRBD1. Germline CDR1 SGHRS, CDR2 YFSETQ. Unmatched junction bases numbered 19, after V lost 1 base and J lost 5 bases. The CDR3 runs 19 residues. CDR3 nucleotide sequence: TGCGCCAGCAGCTTGTTTTTTGAGGGACAGGGATCCCTGACGGACGAGCAGTACTTC. As protein: CASSLFFEGQGSLTDEQYF.

This clone appeared a few times. This sequence joins TRBV10-2 and TRBJ1-2; D might be TRBD1 (5 bases). Deletions cut 8 bases from V and 7 bases from J, with 11 bases between. Germline loops: CDR1 WSHSY, CDR2 SAAADI. The CDR3 totals 11 residues. The CDR3 is CASGDGAGYTF. CDR3 in DNA: TGCGCCAGCGGGGACGGGGCTGGCTACACCTTC.

This clone was observed a handful of times. This sequence joins TRBV25-1 and TRBJ1-6; a weak D match, TRBD1 (5 bases). Germline V gives CDR1 MGHDK, CDR2 SYGVNS. Trimming left V 2 bases short and J 7 bases short, with 9 bases between. The CDR3 covers 14 residues. CDR3 bases: TGTGCCAGCAGTGAACAGGGATACAATTCACCCCTCCACTTT. This translates into CASSEQGYNSPLHF.

The rearrangement uses TRBV11-2 and TRBJ2-5; TRBD2 might be the D (5 bases). The CDR3 has 15 residues. Germline-derived CDR1 and CDR2 are SGHAT and FQNNGV. The V end was cut by 5 bases, the J end by 5 bases, with 18 bases between. The CDR3 reads CASSQGQPPGETQYF. In DNA form, the CDR3 reads TGTGCCAGCAGCCAAGGGCAGCCTCCGGGGGAGACCCAGTACTTC.

V usage is TRBV2 and J usage is TRBJ2-2; 7 bases align to TRBD2. CDR3 size: 13 residues. V was clipped by 10 bases and J by 6 bases; unmatched bases: 8. The germline V gene encodes CDR1 SNHLY and CDR2 FYNNEI. The CDR3 reads CATTSVRSGELFF. Here the CDR3 DNA reads TGTGCCACCACTAGCGTCCGTTCCGGGGAGCTGTTTTTT.

The chain employs TRBV28 and TRBJ2-1; TRBD1 might be the D (6 bases). V lost 1 base to trimming and J lost 2 bases, with 12 bases between them. Germline CDR1 reads MDHEN; CDR2 reads SYDVKM. CDR3 length: 16 amino acids. CDR3 bases: TGTGCCAGCAGTTTATCAGGGGTGGGAGCCTACAATGAGCAGTTCTTC. It specifies CASSLSGVGAYNEQFF.

The chain combines TRBV11-2 with TRBJ2-1, with 11 bases identical to TRBD2. There are 16 residues in the CDR3. CDR1 is SGHAT and CDR2 is FQNNGV in the germline V gene. Unmatched junction bases numbered 4, after V lost 0 bases and J lost 6 bases. The chain's CDR3 is CASSLDLAGGTNEQFF. The CDR3 DNA is TGTGCCAGCAGCTTAGACCTAGCGGGGGGTACCAATGAGCAGTTCTTC. Complete variable domain (other parts from reference TRBV11-2 and TRBJ2-1): EAGVAQSPRYKIIEKRQSVAFWCNPISGHATLYWYQQILGQGPKLLIQFQNNGVVDDSQLPKDRFSAERLKGVDSTLKIQPAKLEDSAVYLCASSLDLAGGTNEQFFGPGTRLTVL.

CDR3 DNA: TGTGCCAGCAGCTTAACCACCAGGGGAGTGAACACTGAAGCTTTCTTT. It encodes CASSLTTRGVNTEAFF. V and J are TRBV7-2 and TRBJ1-1; possible D gene TRBD1, 6 bases. This CDR3 has 16 residues. The V end lost 2 bases, the J end lost 0 bases, and 13 bases lay between the germline ends. CDR1 and CDR2 from the germline V gene are SGHTA and FQGNSA.

J is TRBJ1-3 and V is TRBV7-9; D uncertain. The V gene lost 7 bases and the J gene lost 0 bases, with 7 bases spanning the gap. Germline V gene sequence: CDR1 SEHNR, CDR2 FQNEAQ (reference sequence). The CDR3 has 13 residues. The CDR3 protein is CASTGVSGNTIYF. CDR3 sequence (DNA): TGTGCCAGCACTGGCGTCTCTGGAAACACCATATATTTT.

J is TRBJ1-1 and V is TRBV7-9, with a possible D match to TRBD1 (5 bases). The germline V gene has CDR1 SEHNR and CDR2 FQNEAQ (reference sequence). Trimming stripped 5 bases from V and 3 bases from J, with 16 bases between. The CDR3 consists of 15 residues. CDR3 sequence (DNA): TGTGCCAGCAGCGCGGGTGGGACTCGGGACACTGAAGCTTTCTTT. This codes for CASSAGGTRDTEAFF.

The chain links TRBV6-1 to TRBJ2-7, with D unresolved. V was pared by 2 bases and J by 1 base, with 3 bases between. CDR3 length: 12 amino acids. The germline V gene encodes CDR1 MNHNS and CDR2 SASEGT. In DNA form, the CDR3 reads TGTGCCAGCAGTGAATATTCCTACGAGCAGTACTTC. It translates to CASSEYSYEQYF.

The J gene is TRBJ2-5, the V gene TRBV5-4; D might be TRBD1 (6 bases). The CDR3 runs 14 residues. Looked up from germline, CDR1 is SGHNT and CDR2 is YYREEE (reference sequence). V lost 5 bases to trimming and J lost 3 bases, with 14 bases between them. Here the CDR3 reads CASRANRDEETQYF. CDR3 bases: TGTGCCAGCAGAGCAAACAGGGACGAAGAGACCCAGTACTTC.